This T cell receptor (beta chain) was sequenced in a study of T cell responses to AZD1222 COVID-19 vaccine. General study results and limits: Just five to seven AZD1222 recipients tested seropositive at baseline. Spike-specific TCR breadth rose after two AZD1222 doses, and depth rose as well. There were vaccine-associated CD4 TCRs across spike, dominant at 160-218 and 743-854. The sample set comprised mostly white British donors with more females, and clonal diversity was possibly underestimated.

The repertoire was sequenced with immunoSEQ multiplex PCR; TCRdb's copy has only in-frame clones and lacks some. The sample includes around 150,000 clones, roughly 90% of them seen just once. As concerns this clone: Its antigen is not identified.

This CDR3 comprises 14 residues. Germline CDR1 reads MGHDK; CDR2 reads SYGVNS. Trimming took 5 bases from V and 4 from J, leaving 15 bases between them. The chain is built from TRBV25-1 and TRBJ2-7; D assignment may be TRBD1 or TRBD2 (6 bases each). The receptor's source is an adult who received the AZD1222 COVID-19 vaccine. The starting material was peripheral blood, obtained 28 days after the second AZD1222 dose. CDR3 DNA sequence: TGTGCCAGCAGTACGGGGGCCTGGGGATACGAGCAGTACTTC. This codes for CASSTGAWGYEQYF.